Below are 21 T cell receptor beta chains sequenced from a single sample in a study of T cells in Graves' hyperthyroidism and ophthalmopathy. RNA transcripts were the template for amplifying TCR beta CDR3 regions. First-round RT-PCR with HTBI primers amplified the TCR CDR3 region. MiXCR, applied by TCRdb to the multiplex PCR reads, yields one record per CDR3 protein. Of around 690,000 distinct CDR3 sequences detected, 17% appear once; the ten largest clones hold about 14%. The sequenced sample consisted of blood. The receptors shown here come from a man aged 45 to 65 with Graves' hyperthyroidism.

V and J are TRBV5-1 and TRBJ1-2, with unresolved D. Germline values: CDR1 SGHRS, CDR2 YFSETQ. This CDR3 spans 14 amino acids. Trimming removed 0 bases from V and 0 bases from J, with 6 bases in between. CDR3 coding DNA: TGCGCCAGCAGCTTGGGGAGCGCTAACTATGGCTACACCTTC. Translating gives CASSLGSANYGYTF.

The V and J genes are TRBV5-5 and TRBJ2-3, with 8 nucleotides matching TRBD2. Germline assignment: CDR1 SGHKS and CDR2 YYEKEE (reference sequence). The CDR3 covers 18 residues. Losses at the gene ends were 0 bases for V and 5 bases for J; bases not matched to a gene: 14. The CDR3 sequence: CASSLGPIASGWGDTQYF. In DNA, the CDR3 is TGTGCCAGCAGCTTGGGCCCTATCGCTAGCGGGTGGGGAGATACGCAGTATTTT.

This clonotype was observed a handful of times. The chain recombines TRBV28 with TRBJ1-4, with TRBD1 identical over 9 bases. V lost 5 bases and J lost 5; bases outside the gene matches: 9. The CDR3 contains 16 residues. Germline lookup yields CDR1 MDHEN and CDR2 SYDVKM. The DNA of the CDR3 is TGTGCCAGCAGTCGCAGCGGGACAGGGAAAAATGAAAAACTGTTTTTT. Its translation is CASSRSGTGKNEKLFF.

Note on this clonotype: A much larger clonotype is one base distant, so this may be a read error. The chain combines TRBV28 with TRBJ2-7; no firm D call. Germline-derived CDR1 and CDR2 are MDHEN and SYDVKM. The CDR3 covers 13 residues. CDR3 in amino acids: CAGSPPDLYEQYF. The CDR3 nucleotides read TGTGCCGGCAGTCCACCGGACCTTTACGAGCAGTACTTC.

The V and J genes are TRBV28 and TRBJ1-4; 9 bases fit TRBD1. CDR1 and CDR2 (germline): MDHEN, SYDVKM. With V trimmed by 6 bases and J by 10 bases, 12 bases remained unmatched. This CDR3 has 15 amino acids. The CDR3 coding sequence is TGTGCCAGCAGAACCACCGGGACAGGGTCGGGAAAACTGTTTTTT. It yields the protein CASRTTGTGSGKLFF.

The chain couples TRBV19 to TRBJ1-5, with TRBD1 as a possible D gene (6 bases). Looked up from germline, CDR1 is LNHDA and CDR2 is SQIVND (reference sequence). V was pared by 3 bases and J by 1 base, with 16 bases between. The CDR3 covers 17 residues. The CDR3 nucleotides read TGTGCCAGTAGTATTAGCCGGGGGGCGAGGAGCAATCAGCCCCAGCATTTT. It is translated as CASSISRGARSNQPQHF.

The rearrangement links TRBV3-1 to TRBJ2-7; tentatively, D is TRBD1 (6 bases). CDR3 length equals 15 residues. Germline V CDR1 and CDR2: LGHDT, YNNKEL (reference sequence). V dropped 0 bases and J dropped 3 bases, with 12 bases sitting between them. This CDR3 is CASSQDHGGHYEQYF. CDR3 sequence (DNA): TGTGCCAGCAGCCAAGATCATGGGGGACACTACGAGCAGTACTTC.

This clonotype appeared many times. The chain couples TRBV20-1 to TRBJ1-4, with 9 bases aligning to TRBD1. This CDR3 spans 15 amino acids. The V segment lost 6 bases and the J segment 5 bases; nucleotides outside the gene matches: 10. The V gene's germline CDR1 is DFQATT and CDR2 SNEGSKA (reference sequence). As DNA, the CDR3 is TGCAGTGCGCATGATGGACAGGGGCAGAATGAAAAACTGTTTTTT. The encoded protein is CSAHDGQGQNEKLFF.

The chain links TRBV5-4 to TRBJ1-5; no clear D. This CDR3 is 13 amino acids long. The V gene lost 3 bases and the J gene lost 9 bases, with 13 bases spanning the gap. Germline V CDR1 and CDR2: SGHNT, YYREEE (reference sequence). The CDR3 nucleotides read TGTGCCAGCAGCTGGACGGCGCTTGGGCCCCAGCATTTT. Translated: CASSWTALGPQHF.

This clonotype was seen at least ten times. J is TRBJ2-6 and V is TRBV2, with D maybe TRBD1 (5 bases). Germline V gives CDR1 SNHLY, CDR2 FYNNEI. The CDR3 is 15 residues long. Trimming removed 4 bases from V and 1 base from J, with 8 bases in between. CDR3 sequence reads: CASSVQGSGANVLTF. The CDR3 nucleotides are TGTGCCAGCAGTGTCCAGGGTTCTGGGGCCAACGTCCTGACTTTC.

This clonotype turned up a few times. The genes are TRBV20-1 and TRBJ2-7; D gene uncertain. V was trimmed by 3 bases and J by 0 bases, leaving 15 bases between them. This CDR3 is built from 15 residues. Germline CDR1 is DFQATT and CDR2 is SNEGSKA (reference sequence). This CDR3 reads CSARDLMESSYEQYF. CDR3 bases: TGCAGTGCTAGGGACCTAATGGAATCCTCCTACGAGCAGTACTTC.

This clonotype was detected ten times or more. This rearrangement joins TRBV7-3 to TRBJ1-1, with D possibly TRBD1 on 5 matching bases. Germline lookup yields CDR1 SGHTA and CDR2 FQGTGA. V was trimmed by 5 bases and J by 4 bases, leaving 14 bases between them. The CDR3 loop spans 14 amino acids. The CDR3 spells CASSPGGMGTEAFF. CDR3 bases: TGTGCCAGCAGCCCTGGGGGTATGGGCACTGAAGCTTTCTTT.

This clonotype was seen many times. The chain combines TRBV27 with TRBJ2-1; no definite D call. Germline assignment: CDR1 MNHEY and CDR2 SMNVEV (reference sequence). The CDR3 totals 14 residues. V lost 5 bases to trimming and J lost 0 bases, with 8 bases between them. This CDR3 reads CASSTDGSYNEQFF. As DNA, the CDR3 is TGTGCCAGCAGTACAGACGGCTCCTACAATGAGCAGTTCTTC.

This clonotype came up many times. The chain couples TRBV28 to TRBJ1-2, with TRBD1 as a possible D gene (5 bases). The CDR3 length is 12 residues. The germline V gene has CDR1 MDHEN and CDR2 SYDVKM. V shed 2 bases and J shed 7 bases, with 8 bases lying between them. The CDR3 bases are TGTGCCAGCAGTTTAATAGGGGTTGGCTACACCTTC. As protein: CASSLIGVGYTF.

This clonotype was detected ten times or more. The chain combines TRBV25-1 with TRBJ2-3, with 9 nucleotides matching TRBD1. The V gene end was trimmed by 6 bases and the J gene end by 5 bases; junction bases not matched to a gene: 12. Germline V lookup: CDR1 MGHDK, CDR2 SYGVNS. There are 16 residues in the CDR3. CDR3 region: CASSSPGTGMRDTQYF. The CDR3 bases are TGTGCCAGCAGCAGTCCCGGGACAGGGATGAGAGATACGCAGTATTTT.

The chain couples TRBV6-1 to TRBJ2-2; perhaps TRBD2 as D (8 bases). Germline loops: CDR1 MNHNS, CDR2 SASEGT. With 5 bases removed from V and 5 bases from J, the gap between germline ends came to 21 bases. The CDR3 sequence is 17 residues long. CDR3 DNA: TGTGCCAGCAGTCACCGATGGAGCGGGGGACAGACCGGGGAGCTGTTTTTT. Protein: CASSHRWSGGQTGELFF.

The table lists this clonotype with many counts. The V call is TRBV6-2 or TRBV6-3, the J call TRBJ2-7; 11 nucleotides agree with TRBD2. Germline lookup yields CDR1 MNHEY and CDR2 SVGEGT. The CDR3 contains 16 residues. With 5 bases clipped from V and 1 base from J, the junction kept 7 bases outside the gene matches. The CDR3 DNA is TGTGCCAGCAGTCTAGCGGGAGGCCCCCCTTCCTACGAGCAGTACTTC. It specifies CASSLAGGPPSYEQYF.

The chain couples TRBV30 to TRBJ2-7; TRBD2 matches 10 bases. The V gene end was trimmed by 0 bases and the J gene end by 5 bases; junction bases not matched to a gene: 10. The CDR3 is 16 amino acids. The germline CDR1 and CDR2 sequences are GTSNPN and SVGIG (reference sequence). The CDR3, as DNA: TGTGCCTGGAGTGTGGCTAGCGGGAGTTTGCACCACGAGCAGTACTTC. Amino acids: CAWSVASGSLHHEQYF. Looking up the rest from reference TRBV30 and TRBJ2-7 gives the full variable domain: SQTIHQWPATLVQPVGSPLSLECTVEGTSNPNLYWYRQAAGRGLQLLFYSVGIGQISSEVPQNLSASRPQDRQFILSSKKLLLSDSGFYLCAWSVASGSLHHEQYFGPGTRLTVT.

In this sample, this clonotype turned up many times. The chain employs TRBV28 and TRBJ2-5; D perhaps matches TRBD2 (5 bases). The CDR3 spans 16 residues. Germline V lookup: CDR1 MDHEN, CDR2 SYDVKM. The V end lost 6 bases, the J end lost 0 bases, and 17 bases lay between the germline ends. CDR3 amino acids: CASSHGNRLYQETQYF. The CDR3 coding sequence is TGTGCCAGCAGCCACGGTAACAGACTATACCAAGAGACCCAGTACTTC.

In its sample, this clonotype was seen once. The J gene is TRBJ1-1, the V gene TRBV18, with a tentative D call TRBD1 (5 bases). Trimming took 2 bases from V and 7 from J, leaving 17 bases between them. The V gene's germline CDR1 is KGHSH and CDR2 LQKENI. CDR3 length: 15 residues. As DNA, the CDR3 is TGTGCCAGCTCACCATCCACAGGCGGCGGGGATGAAGCTTTCTTT. Amino acid sequence: CASSPSTGGGDEAFF.

Many counts were recorded for this clonotype. The genes are TRBV30 and TRBJ1-1; tentative D call: TRBD1 (5 bases). This CDR3 is built from 12 residues. Germline CDR1 reads GTSNPN; CDR2 reads SVGIG (reference sequence). The V end lost 6 bases, the J end lost 8 bases, and 16 bases lay between the germline ends. The CDR3 coding sequence is TGTGCCTGCATATCCGGGACGGCCGAAGCTTTCTTT. Encoded protein: CACISGTAEAFF.